This TCR beta chain was retrieved from a study of blood T cells in healthy people across ages. Germline V lookup: CDR1 DFQATT, CDR2 SNEGSKA (reference sequence). Trimming took off 3 bases at V and 4 bases at J, with 13 bases between the two ends. This CDR3 region has 14 residues. With regard to this clonotype: This may stem from a read error, because a much larger clone lies one nucleotide away.

Sample-barcoded 5' priming and a J-beta primer mix drove a second PCR of about 6 to 12 cycles. TCRdb passed the 5' RACE reads through MiXCR, listing each CDR3 protein once. The table includes some 880,000 distinct CDR3 sequences, 35% to 40% detected once. This TCR came from a man between 18 and 29 years old in good health. Material: blood. The V gene is TRBV20-1, the J gene TRBJ2-1; no clear D gene. Here the CDR3 DNA reads TGCAGTGCTAGCTTGGCGAGGCTTTACAATGAGCAGTTCTTC. Its protein is CSASLARLYNEQFF.